The 23 T cell receptor beta chains given below trace back to one sample, sequenced in a study of cytomegalovirus exposure and HLA in healthy donors. Researchers ran the PCR with 60 Vbeta and 13 Jbeta primers. Using immunoSEQ multiplex PCR, the repertoire was profiled, and TCRdb retains in-frame clones only, with some absent. The sample shows around 93,000 clones, approximately 68% of them seen only once. Sequenced: PBMCs. Receptors originate from a boy between 5 and 17 years old in good health and CMV-seropositive.

The J gene is TRBJ1-3, the V gene TRBV7-8; no clear D gene. From germline, CDR1 is SGHVS and CDR2 FQNEAQ. The CDR3 covers 14 residues. The V and J ends lost 5 bases and 0 bases respectively, with 8 bases between them. In DNA form, the CDR3 reads TGTGCCAGCAGCCCAACTGGCTCTGGAAACACCATATATTTT. Residues: CASSPTGSGNTIYF.

This clone was detected only once. The CDR3 sequence is CSAMDRVKVFF. DNA for the CDR3: TGCAGTGCTATGGACAGGGTGAAGGTTTTCTTT. The chain recombines TRBV20-1 with TRBJ1-1, with 8 bases lining up with TRBD1. Looked up from germline, CDR1 is DFQATT and CDR2 is SNEGSKA (reference sequence). V trimming: 4 bases; J trimming: 13 bases; junction bases outside the gene matches: 8. CDR3 length equals 11 residues.

V usage is TRBV2 and J usage is TRBJ2-3, with 13 bases matching TRBD2. After removal of 8 bases from V and 8 bases from J, the junction contained 7 bases not matched to a gene. The germline gives CDR1 SNHLY, CDR2 FYNNEI. The CDR3 length is 14 residues. The CDR3 sequence is CASRGLAGFGTQYF. In nucleotides, the CDR3 is TGTGCCAGCCGGGGACTAGCGGGATTCGGTACGCAGTATTTT.

On this clone itself: Relative to the germline gene, one junction end is altered; a read error may explain this. The same CDR3 can be traced to other DNA sequences in this sample. CDR3 loop: CASSPGRTNTGELFF. The CDR3 bases are TGTGCCAGCAGCCCCGGACGGACAAACACTGGGGAGCTGTTTTTT. The rearrangement links TRBV7-8 to TRBJ2-2, with D tentatively TRBD1 (5 bases). CDR3 length: 15 residues. Germline values: CDR1 SGHVS, CDR2 FQNEAQ.

The chain combines TRBV7-2 with TRBJ2-3; 12 bases match TRBD2. CDR3 length: 16 residues. Germline V gene data show CDR1 as SGHTA and CDR2 as FQGNSA. V lost 5 bases to trimming and J lost 5 bases; unmatched junction nucleotides: 8. The CDR3 is CASSHLASGRGDTQYF. The DNA of the CDR3 is TGTGCCAGCAGCCACTTGGCTAGCGGGAGGGGAGATACGCAGTATTTT.

The chain joins TRBV10-1 to TRBJ1-2, with 7 bases identical to TRBD1. Germline V gene sequence: CDR1 WNHNN, CDR2 SYGVQD (reference sequence). This CDR3 region has 14 residues. V was pared by 7 bases and J by 2 bases, with 7 bases of the junction left unmatched. Here the CDR3 DNA reads TGCGCCAGCACCAAGAGACAGGGCAACTATGGCTACACCTTC. The encoded protein is CASTKRQGNYGYTF.

V gene TRBV6-1 combines with J gene TRBJ2-7, with 11 positions matching TRBD1. V lost 4 bases, J lost 4 bases, and 6 bases stayed unmatched. This CDR3 region has 15 residues. From germline, CDR1 is MNHNS and CDR2 SASEGT. The CDR3 nucleotides are TGTGCCAGCAGTGTAAGGACAGGGGGCTTGTACGAGCAGTACTTC. This gives the protein CASSVRTGGLYEQYF.

This chain joins TRBV19 and TRBJ2-2; no clear D. The length of the CDR3 is 13 residues. Germline values: CDR1 LNHDA, CDR2 SQIVND (reference sequence). V shed 7 bases and J shed 0 bases, with 6 bases lying between them. The CDR3 DNA is TGTGCCAGTAAACTGACGAACACCGGGGAGCTGTTTTTT. Its translation is CASKLTNTGELFF.

The chain combines TRBV5-4 with TRBJ2-7; the D gene is possibly TRBD1 (6 bases). The CDR3 covers 15 residues. V was trimmed by 5 bases and J by 1 base, leaving 16 bases between them. From germline, CDR1 is SGHNT and CDR2 YYREEE (reference sequence). CDR3 bases: TGTGCCAGCAGACAGAAAACAGGGTCATCCTACGAGCAGTACTTC. Residues: CASRQKTGSSYEQYF.

This clone has a single count. V is TRBV19 and J is TRBJ2-7; possibly TRBD1 for D (6 bases). In germline, CDR1 is LNHDA, CDR2 SQIVND (reference sequence). The V and J ends lost 3 bases and 0 bases respectively, with 12 bases between them. The CDR3 extends over 15 amino acids. The CDR3 loop reads CASSIGTRSSYEQYF. Written as DNA, the CDR3 is TGTGCCAGTAGTATTGGGACAAGGAGCTCCTACGAGCAGTACTTC.

The rearrangement links TRBV6-5 to TRBJ1-3; TRBD1 aligns across 8 bases. Germline values: CDR1 MNHEY, CDR2 SVGAGI. With V trimmed by 4 bases and J by 1 base, 6 bases remained unmatched. The CDR3 is 16 amino acids. CDR3 in amino acids: CASSLTGGNSGNTIYF. The CDR3 DNA sequence: TGTGCCAGCAGTTTAACAGGGGGTAATTCTGGAAACACCATATATTTT.

V gene TRBV15 combines with J gene TRBJ2-2; 9 nucleotides align to TRBD2. The CDR3 sequence is 14 residues long. Looked up from germline, CDR1 is LNHNV and CDR2 is YYDKDF (reference sequence). V gave up 9 bases and J gave up 1 base; unmatched junction bases: 3. This chain's CDR3 is CATKTSGNTGELFF. CDR3 sequence (DNA): TGTGCCACAAAGACTAGCGGGAACACCGGGGAGCTGTTTTTT.

The chain employs TRBV5-1 and TRBJ1-3; 8 nucleotides match TRBD1. The CDR3 has 14 residues. Germline lookup yields CDR1 SGHRS and CDR2 YFSETQ. The V gene end was trimmed by 4 bases and the J gene end by 4 bases; junction bases not matched to a gene: 4. The CDR3 region has the DNA TGCGCCAGCAGCATTGGACAGGGCGGAAACACCATATATTTT. Translating gives CASSIGQGGNTIYF.

The gene calls are TRBV6-1 and TRBJ1-2; 9 bases map to TRBD1. V dropped 3 bases and J dropped 2; count of bases not matched to a gene: 7. This CDR3 is built from 16 residues. Germline lookup yields CDR1 MNHNS and CDR2 SASEGT. The CDR3 DNA follows: TGTGCCAGCAGTGATCTGCGGACAGGGGAAAACTATGGCTACACCTTC. Its translation is CASSDLRTGENYGYTF.

The chain joins TRBV7-2 to TRBJ1-5; D unresolved. CDR1 SGHTA and CDR2 FQGNSA come from the germline V gene. The ends were cut back, 5 bases at V and 2 bases at J, with 10 bases in the middle. This CDR3 contains 14 residues. CDR3 region: CASSEGSGNQPQHF. Written as DNA, the CDR3 is TGTGCCAGCAGCGAGGGTAGCGGCAATCAGCCCCAGCATTTT.

The V and J genes are TRBV4-2 and TRBJ2-5, with TRBD1 as a possible D gene (8 bases). The V gene's germline CDR1 is LGHNA and CDR2 YNFKEQ. V gave up 0 bases and J gave up 5 bases, with 19 bases separating them. There are 17 residues in the CDR3. The CDR3 protein is CASSQDRRTGRGETQYF. The DNA of the CDR3 is TGTGCCAGCAGCCAAGACCGTAGGACAGGGAGGGGGGAGACCCAGTACTTC.

DNA of the CDR3: TGTGCCAGCAGTGGCCTGGGGACTAGCGGTCCCTACGAGCAGTACTTC. It translates to CASSGLGTSGPYEQYF. V usage is TRBV6-6 and J usage is TRBJ2-7, with TRBD2 matching over 11 bases. The CDR3 is 16 amino acids. In germline, CDR1 is MNHNY, CDR2 SVGAGI (reference sequence). The V gene end was trimmed by 5 bases and the J gene end by 2 bases; junction bases not matched to a gene: 8.

The genes are TRBV14 and TRBJ2-1, with D possibly TRBD1 on 6 matching bases. The V and J ends lost 4 bases and 6 bases respectively, with 13 bases between them. CDR1 is SGHDN and CDR2 is FVKESK in the germline V gene. The length of the CDR3 is 14 residues. As DNA, the CDR3 is TGTGCCAGCAGCCCTTGGCAAGGGGGCAATGAGCAGTTCTTC. It yields the protein CASSPWQGGNEQFF.

The rearrangement links TRBV4-3 to TRBJ2-1; TRBD2 matches at 7 bases. Trimming cost V 2 bases and J 0 bases; bases outside gene matches: 7. The CDR3 sequence is 17 residues long. In germline, CDR1 is LGHNA, CDR2 YSLEER. Written as DNA, the CDR3 is TGCGCCAGCAGCCAAATATTAGCGGGCAGCTCCTACAATGAGCAGTTCTTC. Translated: CASSQILAGSSYNEQFF.

The chain recombines TRBV5-1 with TRBJ1-5, with a weak D call TRBD1 (6 bases). V was shortened by 4 bases and J by 6 bases, with 14 bases between the two germline ends. Looked up from germline, CDR1 is SGHRS and CDR2 is YFSETQ. This CDR3 spans 14 amino acids. For the CDR3, the DNA is TGCGCCAGCAGCCCGGGTGGGGGCGTTCAGCCCCAGCATTTT. It yields the protein CASSPGGGVQPQHF.

The rearrangement links TRBV6-5 to TRBJ1-4; the D is unclear. V was pared by 5 bases and J by 7 bases, with 14 bases between. Germline V CDR1 and CDR2: MNHEY, SVGAGI. This CDR3 has 14 residues. The CDR3 spells CASSPPLSPEKLFF. CDR3 in DNA: TGTGCCAGCAGTCCCCCTTTGAGCCCTGAAAAACTGTTTTTT.

The rearrangement joins TRBV18 to TRBJ1-1, with a weak D call TRBD1 (5 bases). CDR3 length: 16 residues. The V and J ends lost 0 bases and 1 base respectively, with 12 bases between them. Germline V gene lookup returns CDR1 KGHSH and CDR2 LQKENI. CDR3 nucleotide sequence: TGTGCCAGCTCACCACCGTCTCGGGGGTCGAACACTGAAGCTTTCTTT. The encoded protein is CASSPPSRGSNTEAFF. Full variable domain (outside the CDR3, taken from reference TRBV18 and TRBJ1-1): NAGVMQNPRHLVRRRGQEARLRCSPMKGHSHVYWYRQLPEEGLKFMVYLQKENIIDESGMPKERFSAEFPKEGPSILRIQQVVRGDSAAYFCASSPPSRGSNTEAFFGQGTRLTVV.

The chain has TRBV4-1 and TRBJ2-4; D possibly corresponds to TRBD2 (5 bases). The CDR3 is made up of 14 amino acids. Germline V gene lookup returns CDR1 MGHRA and CDR2 YSYEKL. V lost 1 base to trimming and J lost 1 base, with 5 bases between them. DNA for the CDR3: TGCGCCAGCAGCCAAGCGGGGGCCAAAAACATTCAGTACTTC. It is translated as CASSQAGAKNIQYF.